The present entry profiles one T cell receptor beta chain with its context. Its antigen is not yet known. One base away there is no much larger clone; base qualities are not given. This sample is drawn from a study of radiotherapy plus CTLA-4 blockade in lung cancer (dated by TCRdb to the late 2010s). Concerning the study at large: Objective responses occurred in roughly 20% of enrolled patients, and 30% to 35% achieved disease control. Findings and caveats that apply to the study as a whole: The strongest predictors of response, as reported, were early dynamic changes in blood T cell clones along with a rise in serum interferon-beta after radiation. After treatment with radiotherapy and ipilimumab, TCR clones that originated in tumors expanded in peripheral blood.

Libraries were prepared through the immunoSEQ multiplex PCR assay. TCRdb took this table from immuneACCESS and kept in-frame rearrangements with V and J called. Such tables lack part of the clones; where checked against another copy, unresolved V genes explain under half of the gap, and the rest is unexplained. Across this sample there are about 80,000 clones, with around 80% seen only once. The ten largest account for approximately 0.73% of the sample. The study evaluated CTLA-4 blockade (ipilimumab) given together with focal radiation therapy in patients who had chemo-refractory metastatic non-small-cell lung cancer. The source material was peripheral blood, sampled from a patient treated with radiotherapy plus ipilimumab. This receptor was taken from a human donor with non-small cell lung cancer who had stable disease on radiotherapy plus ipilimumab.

The nucleotide sequence is TGTGCCAGCAGCAAAGATGGGGCCAGGGTTGCAACTAATGAAAAACTGTTTTTT. Protein translation: CASSKDGARVATNEKLFF. The V and J genes are TRBV21-1 and TRBJ1-4; the table calls TRBD1, which could not be checked here. TRBV21-1 has pseudogene status. From the cysteine up to the phenylalanine, the CDR3 has a length of 18 residues. Only CDR3 DNA remains: 54 bases, in frame from the first base.